This T cell receptor beta chain was captured by sequencing in a study of OX40 agonist ivuxolimab in advanced cancers. Data came from immunoSEQ multiplex PCR; TCRdb stores just in-frame clones and leaves some out. Altogether 45,000 or so clones are present, approximately 82% being singletons, with the ten largest covering 2% to 3%. The CDR3 is 15 amino acids. Trimming took off 6 bases at V and 2 bases at J, with 14 bases between the two ends. This clone was seen more than once but under ten times. The receptor comes from an adult with an advanced solid tumor such as melanoma, head and neck, liver or kidney cancer. The sequencing here drew on CD4+ or CD8+ T cells sorted from blood, taken in a trial of the OX40 agonist ivuxolimab. The rearrangement uses TRBV23-1 and TRBJ2-1; D is tentatively TRBD1 or TRBD2 (5 bases each). TRBV23-1 is assigned to the ORF class and has an uncertain function. The CDR3 sequence is CASRTGAGTYNEQFF. CDR3 coding DNA: TGCGCCAGCAGAACCGGGGCCGGGACCTACAATGAGCAGTTCTTC.